The 15 T cell receptor beta chains in this list originate from one sample, sequenced in a study of cytomegalovirus exposure and HLA in healthy donors. Primers for the PCR totalled 60 Vbeta and 13 Jbeta. Some clones are missing from TCRdb's copy, which holds only in-frame ones; the method was immunoSEQ multiplex PCR. The data contain about 130,000 clones, around three quarters of them singletons. Material for sequencing was PBMCs. The receptors come from a middle-aged man in good health and CMV-seropositive.

The chain has TRBV27 and TRBJ2-7; 9 nucleotides match TRBD2. Losses at the gene ends were 7 bases for V and 4 bases for J; bases not matched to a gene: 17. There are 17 residues in the CDR3. From germline, CDR1 is MNHEY and CDR2 SMNVEV (reference sequence). In DNA, the CDR3 is TGTGCCAGCATAGGGTTAGAACTAGCGGGCAAATTTTACGAGCAGTACTTC. Translated, it gives CASIGLELAGKFYEQYF.

As regards this clone: One end of the junction does not line up with germline, which may come from a read error. The chain recombines TRBV20-1 with TRBJ2-3; 14 bases fit TRBD2. The CDR3 covers 11 residues. The germline gives CDR1 DFQATT, CDR2 SNEGSKA (reference sequence). CDR3 sequence reads: CSADPGLAGVF. The CDR3, as DNA: TGCAGTGCTGATCCGGGACTAGCGGGAGTTTTT.

The CDR3 coding sequence is TGTGCCAGCGCTTTGGTGGGAGCTTCAGATACGCAGTATTTT. It encodes CASALVGASDTQYF. This chain links TRBV7-8 with TRBJ2-3; D possibly corresponds to TRBD2 (5 bases). With 8 bases removed from V and 4 bases from J, the gap between germline ends came to 16 bases. From germline, CDR1 is SGHVS and CDR2 FQNEAQ. This CDR3 spans 14 amino acids. Complete variable domain (other parts from reference TRBV7-8 and TRBJ2-3): GAGVSQSPRYKVAKRGQDVALRCDPISGHVSLFWYQQALGQGPEFLTYFQNEAQLDKSGLPSDRFFAERPEGSVSTLKIQRTQQEDSAVYLCASALVGASDTQYFGPGTRLTVL.

The chain has TRBV30 and TRBJ2-1; 8 nucleotides line up with TRBD2. The germline CDR1 and CDR2 sequences are GTSNPN and SVGIG (reference sequence). V lost 0 bases to trimming and J lost 14 bases; unmatched junction nucleotides: 3. This CDR3 has 11 amino acids. CDR3: CAWSVLGREFF. CDR3 DNA: TGTGCCTGGAGTGTACTCGGGAGGGAGTTCTTC. The full variable domain, with the rest looked up from reference TRBV30 and TRBJ2-1, is SQTIHQWPATLVQPVGSPLSLECTVEGTSNPNLYWYRQAAGRGLQLLFYSVGIGQISSEVPQNLSASRPQDRQFILSSKKLLLSDSGFYLCAWSVLGREFFGPGTRLTVL.

V and J are TRBV18 and TRBJ1-6; D gene ambiguous. Germline loops: CDR1 KGHSH, CDR2 LQKENI. V was trimmed by 2 bases and J by 0 bases, leaving 8 bases between them. The CDR3 is made up of 16 amino acids. In DNA, the CDR3 is TGTGCCAGCTCACCATTAGCCAACTCCTATAATTCACCCCTCCACTTT. Amino acids: CASSPLANSYNSPLHF. The complete variable domain, with remaining parts taken from reference TRBV18 and TRBJ1-6, reads NAGVMQNPRHLVRRRGQEARLRCSPMKGHSHVYWYRQLPEEGLKFMVYLQKENIIDESGMPKERFSAEFPKEGPSILRIQQVVRGDSAAYFCASSPLANSYNSPLHFGNGTRLTVT.

V usage is TRBV4-1 and J usage is TRBJ2-1; TRBD1 might be the D (5 bases). Germline CDR1 is MGHRA and CDR2 is YSYEKL. V lost 0 bases and J lost 9, with 15 bases in between. The CDR3 is 15 residues long. CDR3 in DNA: TGCGCCAGCAGCCAAGATCAGGGCGAAGATACTGAGCAGTTCTTC. It yields the protein CASSQDQGEDTEQFF.

This chain links TRBV7-9 with TRBJ1-1; D not resolved. This CDR3 spans 13 amino acids. Germline V gene lookup returns CDR1 SEHNR and CDR2 FQNEAQ (reference sequence). V was clipped by 5 bases and J by 11 bases, with 18 bases between them. The CDR3 bases are TGTGCCAGCAGCCTGGTGGATGAGGGAGCGGCTTTCTTT. Translating it yields CASSLVDEGAAFF.

The CDR3 DNA is TGTGCCAGCAGTCCCGGGGTTATTGGTACCGGGGAGCTGTTTTTT. It codes for CASSPGVIGTGELFF. The rearrangement links TRBV5-8 to TRBJ2-2; a weak D match, TRBD2 (5 bases). V lost 5 bases and J 5 bases, leaving 16 bases between the germline ends. This CDR3 has 15 amino acids. The germline V gene encodes CDR1 SGHTS and CDR2 YDEGEE.

CDR3 in amino acids: CASSAGTGDTGELFF. The CDR3 DNA follows: TGTGCCAGCAGTGCCGGGACAGGGGACACCGGGGAGCTGTTTTTT. This chain joins TRBV25-1 and TRBJ2-2; 10 nucleotides line up with TRBD1. The junction had 2 bases not matched to a gene; V was cut back by 4 bases and J by 3 bases. Germline V lookup: CDR1 MGHDK, CDR2 SYGVNS. The CDR3 loop spans 15 amino acids.

The V call is TRBV5-1, the J call TRBJ1-3, with unresolved D. The germline gives CDR1 SGHRS, CDR2 YFSETQ. The CDR3 loop spans 15 amino acids. V was clipped by 0 bases and J by 0 bases, with 7 bases between them. CDR3 loop: CASSLVTASGNTIYF. CDR3 DNA: TGCGCCAGCAGCTTGGTTACTGCCTCTGGAAACACCATATATTTT. The variable domain in full, with the rest retrieved from reference TRBV5-1 and TRBJ1-3, is KAGVTQTPRYLIKTRGQQVTLSCSPISGHRSVSWYQQTPGQGLQFLFEYFSETQRNKGNFPGRFSGRQFSNSRSEMNVSTLELGDSALYLCASSLVTASGNTIYFGEGSWLTVV.

The chain carries TRBV28 and TRBJ2-2, with D tentatively TRBD2 (6 bases). The germline gives CDR1 MDHEN, CDR2 SYDVKM. This CDR3 has 15 residues. Trimming shortened V by 3 bases and J by 7 bases, and 15 bases separated the two germline ends. CDR3 sequence (DNA): TGTGCCAGCAGTTTGGTCGGGGACTGGTACGGGGAGCTGTTTTTT. It codes for CASSLVGDWYGELFF.

The chain carries TRBV4-1 and TRBJ2-3; D unresolved. The germline V gene encodes CDR1 MGHRA and CDR2 YSYEKL. This CDR3 has 13 residues. V lost 4 bases and J lost 2, with 7 bases in between. The CDR3 bases are TGCGCCAGCAGCCCCGAGTACACAGATACGCAGTATTTT. Residues: CASSPEYTDTQYF.

The chain has TRBV7-9 and TRBJ2-3; TRBD1 might be the D (5 bases). The CDR3 runs to 16 residues. Trimming left V 5 bases short and J 1 base short, with 16 bases between. Germline V gene lookup returns CDR1 SEHNR and CDR2 FQNEAQ (reference sequence). The CDR3 reads CASSPPGSRGTDTQYF. The CDR3 coding sequence is TGTGCCAGCAGCCCTCCAGGGTCCCGGGGCACAGATACGCAGTATTTT.

V gene TRBV5-1 combines with J gene TRBJ2-7, with 9 positions matching TRBD1. In germline, CDR1 is SGHRS, CDR2 YFSETQ. The CDR3 extends over 14 amino acids. J lost 5 bases, V lost 6 bases, and 9 bases had no gene match. DNA for the CDR3: TGCGCCAGCAATCTACAGGGGGCTGGCGACGAGCAGTACTTC. Translation gives CASNLQGAGDEQYF. Based on the CDR3 plus reference TRBV5-1 and TRBJ2-7, the full variable domain is KAGVTQTPRYLIKTRGQQVTLSCSPISGHRSVSWYQQTPGQGLQFLFEYFSETQRNKGNFPGRFSGRQFSNSRSEMNVSTLELGDSALYLCASNLQGAGDEQYFGPGTRLTVT.

The chain recombines TRBV27 with TRBJ1-2; maybe TRBD1 (5 bases). Trimming pared 4 bases from V and 10 bases from J, leaving 19 bases between. Germline assignment: CDR1 MNHEY and CDR2 SMNVEV (reference sequence). The CDR3 loop spans 14 amino acids. The CDR3 region has the DNA TGTGCCAGCAGTTCGAAGGGGTGGGGGGGAGACTACACCTTC. Translating gives CASSSKGWGGDYTF.